A selection of T cell receptor beta chains follows, all from one sample in a study of immune evolution from preneoplasia to lung adenocarcinoma. Sequencing was performed with immunoSEQ multiplex PCR; in TCRdb, only in-frame clones are kept and a portion is missing. The repertoire consists of thousands of clones, with over 70% occurring once and the leading ten covering about 6.9%. Material for sequencing was FFPE lung adenocarcinoma in situ tissue. The receptors shown here come from a person aged 60 to 85 with lung adenocarcinoma. The CDR3 runs from the conserved cysteine through the conserved F or W. The D gene is left open where the match is weak. Clone size is shown for a subset of rows, as once, few, many or a class of expanded clone.

size	D	V	J	DNA	CDR3
-	-	TRBV2	TRBJ2-4	TGTGCCAGCAGTGAACAAGGTGGAAACATTCAGTACTTC	CASSEQGGNIQYF
-	-	TRBV4-1	TRBJ1-3	TGCGCCAGCAGCCAAGAGGGCACCTCCTCTGGAAACACCATATATTTT	CASSQEGTSSGNTIYF
-	-	TRBV9	TRBJ2-2	TGTGCCAGCAGCGCCCGGGGGCCGAACACCGGGGAGCTGTTTTTT	CASSARGPNTGELFF
-	-	TRBV10-3	TRBJ1-4	TGTGCCATCAGTGAAGGTGAAAAACTGTTTTTT	CAISEGEKLFF
-	-	TRBV18	TRBJ1-1	TGTGCCAGCTCCCCCGGGACGACGAACACTGAAGCTTTCTTT	CASSPGTTNTEAFF
-	-	TRBV7-2	TRBJ1-4	TGTGCCAGCAGCTTAGCGCGGGGGGGAATTAATGAAAAACTGTTTTTT	CASSLARGGINEKLFF
once	-	TRBV28	TRBJ1-5	TGTGCCAGCAGTTTTCTGCGAAATCAGCCCCAGCATTTT	CASSFLRNQPQHF
-	TRBD2	TRBV7-2	TRBJ2-1	TGTGCCAGCAGCTCTAGCGGGGGGAATGAGCAGTTCTTC	CASSSSGGNEQFF
few	-	TRBV28	TRBJ2-1	TGTGCCAGCAGTTTCGTGGCGACAGCTGCTAACTCCTACAATGAGCAGTTCTTC	CASSFVATAANSYNEQFF
-	-	TRBV14	TRBJ2-2	TGTGCCAGCAGCGTCAGCGGGAACAGGGCGAACACCGGGGAGCTGTTTTTT	CASSVSGNRANTGELFF
-	-	TRBV2	TRBJ2-7	TGTGCCAGCAGTAACTGGGGGAACTACGAGCAGTACTTC	CASSNWGNYEQYF
-	-	TRBV2	TRBJ1-4	TGTGCCAGCAGTGGGACGGCTAATGAAAAACTGTTTTTT	CASSGTANEKLFF
few	-	TRBV14	TRBJ1-1	TGTGCCAGCGGACCGGATTTGGTTAACACTGAAGCTTTCTTT	CASGPDLVNTEAFF
-	TRBD1	TRBV2	TRBJ1-6	TGTGCCAGCAGTGATAGACAGGGGGCGCGGAACCTCCACTTT	CASSDRQGARNLHF
-	-	TRBV19	TRBJ1-1	TGTGCCAGTAATAACGGGGGGAACACTGAAGCTTTCTTT	CASNNGGNTEAFF
few	TRBD1	TRBV4-1	TRBJ2-5	TGCGCCAGCAGCCAACCGTCCGGGTGGACAGGCGAGGGGCCCAAGTACTTC	CASSQPSGWTGEGPKYF
-	TRBD1	TRBV29-1	TRBJ2-7	TGCAGCGTTGAAGGAAAAACAGGGGTCTCCTACGAGCAGTACTTC	CSVEGKTGVSYEQYF
-	TRBD1	TRBV12-5	TRBJ2-2	TGTGCTAGTGGTTTGGTCCCCTTCGTACGGACAGGGGGGAACACCGGGGAGCTGTTTTTT	CASGLVPFVRTGGNTGELFF
-	-	TRBV25-1	TRBJ1-2	TGTGCCAGCAGTCTCGGGACTAACTATGGCTACACCTTC	CASSLGTNYGYTF
-	-	TRBV2	TRBJ1-5	TGTGCCAGCAGTGATGTTGGGCTTGATAGCAATCAGCCCCAGCATTTT	CASSDVGLDSNQPQHF
-	-	TRBV6-6	TRBJ1-2	TGTGCCAGCATCCACCTCGGAGGGGGAGCTAACTATGGCTACACCTTC	CASIHLGGGANYGYTF
-	-	TRBV18	TRBJ2-7	TGTGCCAGCTCACCAATGGACGAGCAGTACTTC	CASSPMDEQYF
-	-	TRBV7-2	TRBJ2-5	TGTGCCAGCAGCTTATCCCGAGAGACCCAGTACTTC	CASSLSRETQYF
-	TRBD1	TRBV2	TRBJ2-1	TGTGCCTCACGATGGACAGGAGGCTCCAATGAGCAGTTCTTC	CASRWTGGSNEQFF
-	-	TRBV6-1	TRBJ2-2	TGTGCCAGCAGTGAAGGACCGACTAGGGTGACTACCGGGGAGCTGTTTTTT	CASSEGPTRVTTGELFF
-	-	TRBV28	TRBJ1-2	TGTGCCAGCAGTCGACAGACACAAGGCGGCTACACCTTC	CASSRQTQGGYTF
-	TRBD2	TRBV28	TRBJ2-5	TGTGCCAGCAGTATGACTAGCGGCCAAGAGACCCAGTACTTC	CASSMTSGQETQYF
-	TRBD1	TRBV2	TRBJ1-2	TGTGCCAGCAGCGGACAGGGAAACTATGGCTACACCTTC	CASSGQGNYGYTF
-	-	TRBV10-3	TRBJ1-1	TGTGCCATCAGTGAATGGGGCAGGCCCCCCTTTATGAACACTGAAGCTTTCTTT	CAISEWGRPPFMNTEAFF
-	TRBD2	TRBV9	TRBJ2-5	TGTGCCAGCAGCCCGGTGGGACTAGCGGCGAGCGCGGGGCCGGGGGAGACCCAGTACTTC	CASSPVGLAASAGPGETQYF
-	-	TRBV5-1	TRBJ2-3	TGCGCCAGTAATAAGGGGGGGGTCTCAGATACGCAGTATTTT	CASNKGGVSDTQYF
-	-	TRBV11-2	TRBJ1-1	TGTGCCAGCAGCACCCAGGGGACGGGCACTGAAGCTTTCTTT	CASSTQGTGTEAFF
-	-	TRBV4-3	TRBJ2-3	TGCGCCAGCAGCCAACTAGGTACAGATACGCAGTATTTT	CASSQLGTDTQYF
-	-	TRBV7-6	TRBJ1-4	TGTGCCAGCAGCTTAAACAGGGCCCACGAAAAACTGTTTTTT	CASSLNRAHEKLFF
-	-	TRBV6-6	TRBJ2-7	TGTGCCAGCAAGACCGACGGGTCCTCCTACGAGCAGTACTTC	CASKTDGSSYEQYF
-	TRBD1	TRBV19	TRBJ1-6	TGTGCCAGTAGTCTCTTGACAGGGCCTAATTCACCCCTCCACTTT	CASSLLTGPNSPLHF
-	TRBD2	TRBV4-2	TRBJ2-2	TGTGCCAGCAGCCAAGGGGGGGGAACAAGGTCGAACACCGGGGAGCTGTTTTTT	CASSQGGGTRSNTGELFF
-	-	TRBV4-1	TRBJ1-5	TGCGCCAGCAGCCCAAAGGGTTACGATAGCAATCAGCCCCAGCATTTT	CASSPKGYDSNQPQHF
-	-	TRBV13	TRBJ1-6	TGTGCCAGCAGCTTAAGTGAAGGGGGGGGTTCACCCCTCCACTTT	CASSLSEGGGSPLHF
-	TRBD2	TRBV13	TRBJ2-1	TGTGCCAGCAGCCGAGGACTAGTAGGTGAGCAGTTCTTC	CASSRGLVGEQFF
-	-	TRBV11-2	TRBJ2-7	TGTGCCAGCAGCCGGGGTGGGGGTCGCGGCGAGCAGTACTTC	CASSRGGGRGEQYF
few	TRBD1	TRBV6-5	TRBJ1-6	TGTGCCAGCAGTTACTTACAGGGGAAAAGACCCCTCCACTTT	CASSYLQGKRPLHF
few	-	TRBV5-6	TRBJ1-5	TGTGCCAGCAGCTTGGAAGGGCGGGTAGTCCAGCCCCAGCATTTT	CASSLEGRVVQPQHF
-	-	TRBV4-1	TRBJ1-5	TGCGCCAGCAGCCAAGATTCGGAGCGGGTTTCGAATCAGCCCCAGCATTTT	CASSQDSERVSNQPQHF
few	-	TRBV5-1	TRBJ1-1	TGCGCCAGCAGCCCTTGGACGGGGAGGGATACTGAAGCTTTCTTT	CASSPWTGRDTEAFF
-	TRBD1	TRBV6-9	TRBJ2-2	TGTGCCAGCAGGGGGGAAACAGGGGGCGTTACATTTTTTAGAGCCGGGGAGCTGTTTTTT	CASRGETGGVTFFRAGELFF
-	-	TRBV7-8	TRBJ1-3	TGTGCCAGCAGCTACCTCGGTGGAAACACCATATATTTT	CASSYLGGNTIYF
-	-	TRBV6-6	TRBJ1-6	TGTGCCAGCAGTTACAGGGTGAGGGATTCACCCCTCCACTTT	CASSYRVRDSPLHF
-	TRBD2	TRBV7-3	TRBJ2-5	TGTGCCAGCAGCTTAGCTAGCGGGAGCGGGGAGACCCAGTACTTC	CASSLASGSGETQYF
-	-	TRBV28	TRBJ1-5	TGTGCCAGCAGAGAGGAAGCAGCGAATCAGCCCCAGCATTTT	CASREEAANQPQHF
-	-	TRBV6-5	TRBJ1-1	TGTGCCAGCAGTTACGAGGTGGGGTTAATGAACACTGAAGCTTTCTTT	CASSYEVGLMNTEAFF
few	-	TRBV16	TRBJ1-2	TGTGCCAGCAGCCACTACAGGACAACAGCCTATGGCTACACCTTC	CASSHYRTTAYGYTF